The 31 T cell receptor beta chains below all came from one sample that was sequenced in a study of cytomegalovirus exposure and HLA in healthy donors. It was with 60 Vbeta and 13 Jbeta primers that the PCR ran. Profiling relied on immunoSEQ multiplex PCR, and the TCRdb table lists in-frame clones only, not all of them. The table records 150,000 to 200,000 clones, approximately 79% of them present only once. Sequencing was done on a sample of PBMCs. The receptors shown here come from a man between 45 and 60 years old in good health and CMV-seropositive.

This chain joins TRBV9 and TRBJ2-1; possibly TRBD2 for D (5 bases). This CDR3 spans 15 amino acids. Per germline, CDR1 SGDLS and CDR2 YYNGEE. V was cut by 0 bases and J by 6 bases, with 13 bases left in between. The CDR3 DNA is TGTGCCAGCAGCGTAGAAGGGCGGGTTAGCAATGAGCAGTTCTTC. Its protein product is CASSVEGRVSNEQFF.

This clone came up once. This CDR3 is also generated by other DNA sequences in the sample. The CDR3 spells CASTLTGGAYEQYF. DNA of the CDR3: TGTGCCAGCACCCTGACAGGGGGAGCCTACGAGCAGTACTTC. This chain joins TRBV7-2 and TRBJ2-7, with 9 bases matching TRBD1. CDR1 is SGHTA, CDR2 FQGNSA, per germline. The CDR3 extends over 14 amino acids. Unmatched junction bases numbered 6, after V lost 7 bases and J lost 2 bases.

The chain recombines TRBV11-2 with TRBJ1-2, with D uncertain. CDR1 and CDR2 (germline): SGHAT, FQNNGV. The CDR3 covers 17 residues. Trimming took 0 bases from V and 0 from J, leaving 14 bases between them. This chain's CDR3 is CASSLDPWEITNYGYTF. The CDR3 region has the DNA TGTGCCAGCAGCTTAGACCCGTGGGAGATTACTAACTATGGCTACACCTTC.

V usage is TRBV7-2 and J usage is TRBJ1-1; 7 bases align to TRBD1. This CDR3 contains 18 residues. Losses at the gene ends were 8 bases for V and 6 bases for J; bases not matched to a gene: 24. Germline values: CDR1 SGHTA, CDR2 FQGNSA. CDR3 coding DNA: TGTGCCAGCGCCCTGAGGAGGGACAGCCGACCCCTCGACGCTGAAGCTTTCTTT. This codes for CASALRRDSRPLDAEAFF.

A few counts support this clone. The rearrangement joins TRBV28 to TRBJ1-2, with D tentatively TRBD1 (5 bases). V lost 7 bases and J lost 4, with 16 bases in between. In germline, CDR1 is MDHEN, CDR2 SYDVKM. The CDR3 spans 14 residues. The CDR3 sequence: CASTLPGLSYGYTF. CDR3 bases: TGTGCCAGCACCCTACCGGGACTGAGCTATGGCTACACCTTC.

The sample holds a few counts of this clone. CDR3 DNA: TGTGCCAGCAGCTCAGGGGGTAGGAGCCGCCTTAGCACAGATACGCAGTATTTT. This gives the protein CASSSGGRSRLSTDTQYF. The rearrangement links TRBV7-2 to TRBJ2-3; 7 bases line up with TRBD1. Germline V gives CDR1 SGHTA, CDR2 FQGNSA. The CDR3 has 18 amino acids. The J segment lost 0 bases and the V segment lost 4 bases, leaving 13 bases of the junction unmatched.

The chain links TRBV25-1 to TRBJ1-6, with no clear D. V lost 8 bases, J lost 9 bases, and 20 bases lay in between. The CDR3 has 15 amino acids. The germline gives CDR1 MGHDK, CDR2 SYGVNS. CDR3: CASPSNNRTPSPLHF. The CDR3 DNA follows: TGTGCCAGCCCATCCAACAACCGAACCCCTTCACCCCTCCACTTT.

For this clone: The identical CDR3 is also encoded by other nucleotide sequences in the sample. The rearrangement uses TRBV27 and TRBJ1-6, with D possibly being TRBD1 (6 bases). Trimming took off 3 bases at V and 0 bases at J, with 12 bases between the two ends. The CDR3 consists of 17 residues. In germline, CDR1 is MNHEY, CDR2 SMNVEV (reference sequence). The CDR3 loop is CASSLNRASSYNSPLHF. The CDR3 DNA follows: TGTGCCAGCAGTTTGAACAGGGCAAGCTCCTATAATTCACCCCTCCACTTT.

The J gene is TRBJ1-6, the V gene TRBV21-1; the D call in the table, TRBD1, was not verified against the DNA. TRBV21-1 counts as a pseudogene. The CDR3 has 14 residues. CDR3 DNA: TGTGCCAGCAGCAAACAGGGGGCTCTTTCACCCCTCCACTTT. It encodes CASSKQGALSPLHF.

Here the CDR3 DNA reads TGTGCCAGCAGTGAAAGGGACATGAGGACAGATACGCAGTATTTT. Translated, it gives CASSERDMRTDTQYF. The V gene is TRBV2, the J gene TRBJ2-3; TRBD1 might be the D (6 bases). CDR1 is SNHLY, CDR2 FYNNEI, per germline. CDR3 length equals 15 residues. The V end lost 2 bases, the J end lost 3 bases, and 12 bases lay between the germline ends.

The rearrangement joins TRBV27 to TRBJ1-6, with 11 bases lining up with TRBD1. Losses at the gene ends were 4 bases for V and 7 bases for J; bases not matched to a gene: 12. The CDR3 is 18 residues long. CDR1 and CDR2 (germline): MNHEY, SMNVEV (reference sequence). The CDR3 protein is CASSSPGTGGLWNSPLHF. The CDR3 DNA reads TGTGCCAGCAGTTCACCCGGGACAGGGGGTTTGTGGAATTCACCCCTCCACTTT.

The chain has TRBV7-6 and TRBJ1-2; D may be TRBD1 (6 bases). V dropped 3 bases and J dropped 8 bases, with 16 bases sitting between them. The germline gives CDR1 SGHVS, CDR2 FNYEAQ. The CDR3 contains 14 residues. The CDR3 sequence: CASSFAGGTNGYTF. CDR3 in DNA: TGTGCCAGCAGCTTCGCGGGGGGCACGAACGGCTACACCTTC.

The V call is TRBV6-6, the J call TRBJ2-1; the match to TRBD2 covers 13 bases. Per germline, CDR1 MNHNY and CDR2 SVGAGI (reference sequence). V lost 7 bases to trimming and J lost 5 bases; unmatched junction nucleotides: 8. This CDR3 region has 16 residues. The CDR3: CASTLSGTSGNNEQFF. For the CDR3, the DNA is TGTGCCAGCACTCTCTCCGGGACTAGCGGGAACAATGAGCAGTTCTTC.

This clone was counted between two and nine times. V gene TRBV6-1 combines with J gene TRBJ2-7; the D gene is possibly TRBD2 (6 bases). The length of the CDR3 is 14 residues. V shed 9 bases and J shed 5 bases, with 20 bases lying between them. From germline, CDR1 is MNHNS and CDR2 SASEGT. The CDR3 protein is CASSSRDPFDEQYV. CDR3 nucleotide sequence: TGTGCCAGTTCTTCGCGGGACCCATTTGACGAGCAGTACGTC.

This clone was detected only a few times. The chain uses TRBV6-5 and TRBJ1-5; TRBD1 agrees at 7 bases. CDR3 length: 14 amino acids. Trimming took 6 bases from V and 2 from J; bases not matched to a gene: 4. CDR1 MNHEY and CDR2 SVGAGI come from the germline V gene. The CDR3 region is CASRPGGGNQPQHF. The DNA for the CDR3 is TGTGCCAGCAGGCCAGGGGGAGGCAATCAGCCCCAGCATTTT.

The chain uses TRBV7-8 and TRBJ1-6; a possible D gene is TRBD1 (5 bases). Germline lookup yields CDR1 SGHVS and CDR2 FQNEAQ. V lost 5 bases and J lost 7, with 18 bases in between. The CDR3 has 16 amino acids. The chain's CDR3 is CASSPDLGEGNSPLHF. The CDR3, as DNA: TGTGCCAGCAGCCCCGACCTAGGGGAGGGGAATTCACCCCTCCACTTT.

The rearrangement joins TRBV10-3 to TRBJ1-2; D is perhaps TRBD1 (5 bases). V dropped 0 bases and J dropped 8 bases, with 10 bases sitting between them. The CDR3 runs to 13 residues. Germline V gives CDR1 ENHRY, CDR2 SYGVKD. The CDR3 DNA reads as TGTGCCATCAGTGAGTCCCCAGGGAAAGGCTACACCTTC. It codes for CAISESPGKGYTF.

CDR3 coding DNA: TGTGCCAGCAGCGATGGGGGCCCCAAAAACATTCAGTACTTC. This encodes CASSDGGPKNIQYF. This chain joins TRBV9 and TRBJ2-4, with D maybe TRBD1 (6 bases). Trimming shortened V by 3 bases and J by 2 bases, and 9 bases separated the two germline ends. The CDR3 is made up of 14 amino acids. Per the germline V gene, CDR1 is SGDLS and CDR2 is YYNGEE.

This sequence joins TRBV28 and TRBJ1-1; 8 nucleotides agree with TRBD1. Germline values: CDR1 MDHEN, CDR2 SYDVKM. J was trimmed by 0 bases and V by 6 bases; bases with no gene match: 6. There are 15 residues in the CDR3. The CDR3 sequence is CASSTRQGLNTEAFF. The CDR3 DNA sequence: TGTGCCAGCAGCACTAGACAGGGGCTGAACACTGAAGCTTTCTTT.

J is TRBJ1-2 and V is TRBV5-6; 8 bases map to TRBD1. This CDR3 spans 13 amino acids. CDR1 SGHDT and CDR2 YYEEEE come from the germline V gene. The V segment lost 4 bases and the J segment 4 bases; nucleotides outside the gene matches: 3. The CDR3 loop is CASSLDRVYGYTF. Written as DNA, the CDR3 is TGTGCCAGCAGCCTGGACAGGGTCTATGGCTACACCTTC.

The rearrangement joins TRBV5-6 to TRBJ2-2; D remains unclear. V was pared by 4 bases and J by 8 bases, with 9 bases between. The CDR3 sequence is 12 residues long. Germline V gene lookup returns CDR1 SGHDT and CDR2 YYEEEE. This CDR3 reads CASSPQEGELFF. The CDR3 region has the DNA TGTGCCAGCAGCCCCCAGGAAGGGGAGCTGTTTTTT.

V is TRBV11-2 and J is TRBJ2-2; TRBD1 is a possible D gene (6 bases). Germline V gene sequence: CDR1 SGHAT, CDR2 FQNNGV. V lost 7 bases and J lost 2, with 14 bases in between. The CDR3 runs to 15 residues. The CDR3 DNA reads TGTGCCAGCAAAAGGACAGAAGTTAACACCGGGGAGCTGTTTTTT. Amino acids: CASKRTEVNTGELFF.

CDR3 sequence (DNA): TGTGCCGCTCGGAGGGACGCCGGGGAGCTGTTTTTT. Its protein is CAARRDAGELFF. The chain links TRBV6-1 to TRBJ2-2, with D perhaps matching TRBD2 (6 bases). Germline CDR1 is MNHNS and CDR2 is SASEGT. The V and J ends lost 11 bases and 6 bases respectively, with 13 bases between them. This CDR3 is 12 amino acids long.

The chain's CDR3 is CATSRESLPTDTQYF. Written as DNA, the CDR3 is TGTGCCACCAGCAGAGAATCACTACCCACAGATACGCAGTATTTT. The chain links TRBV15 to TRBJ2-3; the D is unclear. There are 15 residues in the CDR3. Per the germline V gene, CDR1 is LNHNV and CDR2 is YYDKDF (reference sequence). Trimming pared 0 bases from V and 2 bases from J, leaving 9 bases between.

This sequence joins TRBV18 and TRBJ1-1; D unclear. This CDR3 is built from 14 residues. Deletions cut 5 bases from V and 0 bases from J, with 10 bases between. Germline assignment: CDR1 KGHSH and CDR2 LQKENI. CDR3 region: CASSNAGMNTEAFF. CDR3 in DNA: TGTGCCAGCTCAAATGCAGGAATGAACACTGAAGCTTTCTTT.

This clone has just a few counts. The V call is TRBV4-3, the J call TRBJ2-7; possibly TRBD2 for D (6 bases). Germline CDR1 is LGHNA and CDR2 is YSLEER. V was shortened by 1 base and J by 3 bases, with 13 bases between the two germline ends. The CDR3 covers 15 residues. CDR3 nucleotide sequence: TGCGCCAGCAGCCAAGGTGCACGCGGGAACTACGAGCAGTACTTC. This sequence encodes CASSQGARGNYEQYF.

V gene TRBV6-5 combines with J gene TRBJ2-1; 13 bases are shared with TRBD2. This CDR3 has 15 residues. V shed 6 bases, J shed 4 bases, and the junction held 3 bases outside the gene matches. Germline values: CDR1 MNHEY, CDR2 SVGAGI. CDR3: CASSTSGGAYNEQFF. Here the CDR3 DNA reads TGTGCCAGCAGCACTAGCGGGGGGGCTTACAATGAGCAGTTCTTC.

The chain carries TRBV6-1 and TRBJ1-2; D is undetermined. The V end lost 3 bases, the J end lost 0 bases, and 8 bases lay between the germline ends. In germline, CDR1 is MNHNS, CDR2 SASEGT. The CDR3 length is 14 residues. Written as DNA, the CDR3 is TGTGCCAGCAGTGATCCCCGGGCTAACTATGGCTACACCTTC. This encodes CASSDPRANYGYTF.

The rearrangement links TRBV18 to TRBJ2-7, with 7 bases lining up with TRBD1. Trimming removed 6 bases from V and 6 bases from J; junction bases left unmatched: 11. The V gene's germline CDR1 is KGHSH and CDR2 LQKENI. The CDR3 is 14 residues long. CDR3 bases: TGTGCCAGCTCGCCCGGGACAGCGGAAGGCGAGCAGTACTTC. Translated, it gives CASSPGTAEGEQYF.

This clone turned up a few times. The chain couples TRBV15 to TRBJ2-7; 8 bases map to TRBD2. CDR1 LNHNV and CDR2 YYDKDF come from the germline V gene (reference sequence). V lost 1 base and J lost 5; bases outside the gene matches: 13. CDR3 length: 17 amino acids. The CDR3 reads CATSRALGGGGRHEQYF. CDR3 nucleotides: TGTGCCACCAGCAGAGCCCTCGGGGGGGGCGGTAGGCACGAGCAGTACTTC.

CDR3 DNA sequence: TGTGCCAGCAGCGTAGCTCAACTCGGACAGTGGGGAAACACCATATATTTT. Protein product: CASSVAQLGQWGNTIYF. The chain recombines TRBV9 with TRBJ1-3; D may be TRBD1 (6 bases). Between the trimmed V and J ends, which lost 0 bases and 4 bases, there was a span of 17 bases. Germline CDR1 and CDR2: SGDLS and YYNGEE. The CDR3 has 17 residues.